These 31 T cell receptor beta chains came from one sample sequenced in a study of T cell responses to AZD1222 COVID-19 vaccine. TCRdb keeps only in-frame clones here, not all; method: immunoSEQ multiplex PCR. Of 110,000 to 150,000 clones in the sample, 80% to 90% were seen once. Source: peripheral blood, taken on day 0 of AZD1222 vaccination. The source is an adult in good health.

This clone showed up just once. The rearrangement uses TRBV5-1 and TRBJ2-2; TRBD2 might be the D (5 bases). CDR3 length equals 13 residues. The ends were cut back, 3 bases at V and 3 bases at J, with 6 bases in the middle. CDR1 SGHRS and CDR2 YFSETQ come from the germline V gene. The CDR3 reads CASSSGDTGELFF. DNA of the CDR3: TGCGCCAGCAGCTCCGGGGACACCGGGGAGCTGTTTTTT.

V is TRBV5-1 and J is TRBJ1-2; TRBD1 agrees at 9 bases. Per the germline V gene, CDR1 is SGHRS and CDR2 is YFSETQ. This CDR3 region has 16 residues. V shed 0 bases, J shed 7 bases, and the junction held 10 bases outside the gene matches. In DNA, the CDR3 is TGCGCCAGCAGCTTGGAAAAACCGGGACAGGGAAGTGGCTACACCTTC. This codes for CASSLEKPGQGSGYTF.

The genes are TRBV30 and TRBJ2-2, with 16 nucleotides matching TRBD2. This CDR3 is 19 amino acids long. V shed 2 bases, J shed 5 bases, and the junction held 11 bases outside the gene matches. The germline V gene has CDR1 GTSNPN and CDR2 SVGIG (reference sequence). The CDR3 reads CAWSSGQGLAGGRTGELFF. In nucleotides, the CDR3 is TGTGCCTGGAGTTCGGGTCAGGGACTAGCGGGAGGGAGGACCGGGGAGCTGTTTTTT.

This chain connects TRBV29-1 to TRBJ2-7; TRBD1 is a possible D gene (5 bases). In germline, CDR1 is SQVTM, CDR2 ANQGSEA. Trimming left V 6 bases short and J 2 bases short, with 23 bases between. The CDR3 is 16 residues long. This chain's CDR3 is CSVPTFPTESAYEQYF. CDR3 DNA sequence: TGCAGCGTACCTACCTTTCCGACAGAATCGGCCTACGAGCAGTACTTC.

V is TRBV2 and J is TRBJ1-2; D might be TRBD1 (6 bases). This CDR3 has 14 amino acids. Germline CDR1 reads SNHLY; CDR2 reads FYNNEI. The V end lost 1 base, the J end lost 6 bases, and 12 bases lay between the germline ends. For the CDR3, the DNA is TGTGCCAGCAGTGAAGGATCACAGGGAAATGGCTACACCTTC. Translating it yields CASSEGSQGNGYTF.

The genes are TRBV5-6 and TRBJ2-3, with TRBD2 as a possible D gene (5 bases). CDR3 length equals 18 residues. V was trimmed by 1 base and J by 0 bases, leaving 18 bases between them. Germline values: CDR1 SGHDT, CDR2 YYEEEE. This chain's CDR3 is CASSLPLRASESTDTQYF. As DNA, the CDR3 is TGTGCCAGCAGCTTGCCATTGCGGGCTTCCGAAAGCACAGATACGCAGTATTTT.

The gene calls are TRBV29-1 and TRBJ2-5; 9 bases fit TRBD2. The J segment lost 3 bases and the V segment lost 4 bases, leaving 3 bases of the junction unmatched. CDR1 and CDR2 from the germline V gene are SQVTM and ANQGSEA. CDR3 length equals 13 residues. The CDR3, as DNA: TGCAGCGTTGGACTAGCGGTAAAAGAGACCCAGTACTTC. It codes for CSVGLAVKETQYF.

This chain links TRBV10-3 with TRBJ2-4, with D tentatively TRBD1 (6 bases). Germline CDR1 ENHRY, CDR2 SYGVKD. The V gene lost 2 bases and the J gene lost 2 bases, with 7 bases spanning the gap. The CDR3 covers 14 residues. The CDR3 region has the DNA TGTGCCATCAGTGAGAGGGGGTCCAAAAACATTCAGTACTTC. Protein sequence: CAISERGSKNIQYF.

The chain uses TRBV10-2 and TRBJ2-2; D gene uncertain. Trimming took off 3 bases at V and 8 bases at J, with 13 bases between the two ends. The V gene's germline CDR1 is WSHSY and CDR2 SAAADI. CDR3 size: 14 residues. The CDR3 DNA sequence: TGCGCCAGCAGTGACCGACTCAAAGGGGGGGAGCTGTTTTTT. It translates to CASSDRLKGGELFF.

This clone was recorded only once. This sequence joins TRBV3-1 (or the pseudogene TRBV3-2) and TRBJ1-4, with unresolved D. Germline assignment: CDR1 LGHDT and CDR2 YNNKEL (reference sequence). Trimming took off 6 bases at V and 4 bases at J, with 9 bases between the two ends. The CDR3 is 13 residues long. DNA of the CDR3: TGTGCCAGCAGATTTACAAATAATGAAAAACTGTTTTTT. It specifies CASRFTNNEKLFF.

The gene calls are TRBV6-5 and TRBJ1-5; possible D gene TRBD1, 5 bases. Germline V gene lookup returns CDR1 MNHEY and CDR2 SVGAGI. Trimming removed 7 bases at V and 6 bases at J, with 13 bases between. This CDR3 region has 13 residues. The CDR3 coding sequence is TGTGCCAGCACCCCGGGGGAGTCTCAGCCCCAGCATTTT. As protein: CASTPGESQPQHF.

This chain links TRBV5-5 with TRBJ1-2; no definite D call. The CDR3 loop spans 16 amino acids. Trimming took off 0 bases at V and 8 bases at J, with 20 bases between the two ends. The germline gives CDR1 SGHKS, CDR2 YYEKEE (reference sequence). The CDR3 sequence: CASSLEKGGAAGGYTF. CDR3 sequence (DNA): TGTGCCAGCAGCTTGGAGAAGGGAGGAGCTGCTGGAGGCTACACCTTC. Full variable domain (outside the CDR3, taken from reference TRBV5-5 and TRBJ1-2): DAGVTQSPTHLIKTRGQQVTLRCSPISGHKSVSWYQQVLGQGPQFIFQYYEKEERGRGNFPDRFSARQFPNYSSELNVNALLLGDSALYLCASSLEKGGAAGGYTFGSGTRLTVV.

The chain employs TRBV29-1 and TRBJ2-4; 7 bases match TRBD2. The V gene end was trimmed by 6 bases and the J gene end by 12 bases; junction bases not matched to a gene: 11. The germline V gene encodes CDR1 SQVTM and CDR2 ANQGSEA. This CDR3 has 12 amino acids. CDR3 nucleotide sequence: TGCAGCGTCGGCGGCCGGGAGGCGTCTCAGTACTTC. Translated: CSVGGREASQYF.

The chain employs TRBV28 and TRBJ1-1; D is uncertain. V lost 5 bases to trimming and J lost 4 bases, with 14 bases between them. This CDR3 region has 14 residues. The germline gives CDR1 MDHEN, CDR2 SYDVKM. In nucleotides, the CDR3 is TGTGCCAGCAGTCCAGTGGGGAGGGTCACTGAAGCTTTCTTT. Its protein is CASSPVGRVTEAFF.

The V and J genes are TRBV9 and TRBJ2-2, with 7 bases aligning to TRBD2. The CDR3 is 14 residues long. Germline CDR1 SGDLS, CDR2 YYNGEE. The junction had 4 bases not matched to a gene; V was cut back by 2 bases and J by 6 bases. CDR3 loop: CASSVGTNPGELFF. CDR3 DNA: TGTGCCAGCAGCGTTGGGACTAACCCCGGGGAGCTGTTTTTT.

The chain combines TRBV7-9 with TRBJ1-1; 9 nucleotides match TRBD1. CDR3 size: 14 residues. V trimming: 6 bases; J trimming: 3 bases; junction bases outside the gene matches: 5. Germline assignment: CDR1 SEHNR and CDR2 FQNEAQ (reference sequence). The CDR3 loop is CASSSGTGYTEAFF. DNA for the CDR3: TGTGCCAGCAGTTCCGGGACAGGGTACACTGAAGCTTTCTTT. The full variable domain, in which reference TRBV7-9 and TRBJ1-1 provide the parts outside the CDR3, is DTGVSQNPRHKITKRGQNVTFRCDPISEHNRLYWYRQTLGQGPEFLTYFQNEAQLEKSRLLSDRFSAERPKGSFSTLEIQRTEQGDSAMYLCASSSGTGYTEAFFGQGTRLTVV.

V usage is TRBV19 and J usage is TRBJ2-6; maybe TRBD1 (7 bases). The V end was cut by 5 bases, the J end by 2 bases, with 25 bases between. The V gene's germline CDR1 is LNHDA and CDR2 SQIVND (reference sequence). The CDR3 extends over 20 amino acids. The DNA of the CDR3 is TGTGCCAGTAGTTCCCTGGGGTCGGCAGGGGGGTCGGCTGGGGCCAACGTCCTGACTTTC. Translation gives CASSSLGSAGGSAGANVLTF.

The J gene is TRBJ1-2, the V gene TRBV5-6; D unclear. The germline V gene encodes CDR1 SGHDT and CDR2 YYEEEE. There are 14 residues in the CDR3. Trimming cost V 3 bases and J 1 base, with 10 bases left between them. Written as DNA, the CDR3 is TGTGCCAGCAGCTCCAAGCGGGTTAACTATGGCTACACCTTC. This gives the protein CASSSKRVNYGYTF.

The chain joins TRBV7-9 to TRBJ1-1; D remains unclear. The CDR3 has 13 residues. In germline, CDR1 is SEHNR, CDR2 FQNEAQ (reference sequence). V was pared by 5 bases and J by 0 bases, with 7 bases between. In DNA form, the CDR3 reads TGTGCCAGCAGCCTGAGCATGAACACTGAAGCTTTCTTT. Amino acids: CASSLSMNTEAFF.

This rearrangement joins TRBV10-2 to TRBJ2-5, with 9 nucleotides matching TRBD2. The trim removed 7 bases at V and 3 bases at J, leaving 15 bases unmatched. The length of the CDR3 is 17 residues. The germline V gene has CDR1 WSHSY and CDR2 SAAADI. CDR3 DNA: TGCGCCAGCATCTCTAATTGGGCGGGGGGGGCCGAAGAGACCCAGTACTTC. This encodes CASISNWAGGAEETQYF.

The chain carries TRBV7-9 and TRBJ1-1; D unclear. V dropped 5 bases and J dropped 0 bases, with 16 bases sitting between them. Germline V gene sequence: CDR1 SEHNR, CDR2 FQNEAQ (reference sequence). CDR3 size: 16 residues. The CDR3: CASSTLLGQMNTEAFF. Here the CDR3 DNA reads TGTGCCAGCAGCACCCTCTTAGGGCAGATGAACACTGAAGCTTTCTTT.

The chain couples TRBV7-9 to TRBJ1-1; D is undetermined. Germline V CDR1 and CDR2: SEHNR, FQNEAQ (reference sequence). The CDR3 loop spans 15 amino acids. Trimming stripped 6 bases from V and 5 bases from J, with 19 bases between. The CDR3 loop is CASSPTIVGGTEAFF. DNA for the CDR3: TGTGCCAGCAGTCCAACCATTGTAGGAGGAACTGAAGCTTTCTTT.

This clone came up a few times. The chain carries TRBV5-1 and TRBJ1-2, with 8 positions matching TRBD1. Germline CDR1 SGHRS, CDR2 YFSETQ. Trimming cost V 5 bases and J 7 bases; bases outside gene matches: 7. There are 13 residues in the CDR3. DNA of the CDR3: TGCGCCAGCAGACCGGACAGGGATGCTGGCTACACCTTC. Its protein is CASRPDRDAGYTF.

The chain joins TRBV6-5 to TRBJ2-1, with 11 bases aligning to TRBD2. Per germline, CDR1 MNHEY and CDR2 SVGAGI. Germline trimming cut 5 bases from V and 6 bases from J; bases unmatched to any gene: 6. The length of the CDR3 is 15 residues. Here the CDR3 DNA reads TGTGCCAGCAGTCCTGGACTAGCGGGTCTCAATGAGCAGTTCTTC. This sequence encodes CASSPGLAGLNEQFF.

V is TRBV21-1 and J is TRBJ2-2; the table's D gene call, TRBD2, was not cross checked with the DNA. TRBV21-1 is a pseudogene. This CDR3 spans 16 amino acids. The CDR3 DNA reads TGTGCCAGCAGCAAATGGGACCCGGGAGGCACCGGGGAGCTGTTTTTT. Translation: CASSKWDPGGTGELFF.

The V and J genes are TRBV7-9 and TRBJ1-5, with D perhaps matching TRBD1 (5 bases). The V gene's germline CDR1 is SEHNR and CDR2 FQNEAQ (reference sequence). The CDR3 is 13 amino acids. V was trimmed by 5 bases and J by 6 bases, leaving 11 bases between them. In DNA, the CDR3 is TGTGCCAGCAGCCAAGGGACGACTCAGCCCCAGCATTTT. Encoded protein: CASSQGTTQPQHF.

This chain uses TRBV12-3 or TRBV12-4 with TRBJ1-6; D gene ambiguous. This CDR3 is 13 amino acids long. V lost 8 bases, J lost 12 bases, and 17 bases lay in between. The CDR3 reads CASSPERVEPLHF. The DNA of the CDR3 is TGTGCCAGCTCCCCTGAGCGGGTCGAACCCCTCCACTTT.

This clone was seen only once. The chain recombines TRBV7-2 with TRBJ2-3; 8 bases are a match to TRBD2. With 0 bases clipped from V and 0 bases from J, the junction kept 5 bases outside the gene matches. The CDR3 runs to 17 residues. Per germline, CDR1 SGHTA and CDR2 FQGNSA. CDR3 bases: TGTGCCAGCAGCTTAGCGAGCGGGGGCCGAAGCACAGATACGCAGTATTTT. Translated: CASSLASGGRSTDTQYF.

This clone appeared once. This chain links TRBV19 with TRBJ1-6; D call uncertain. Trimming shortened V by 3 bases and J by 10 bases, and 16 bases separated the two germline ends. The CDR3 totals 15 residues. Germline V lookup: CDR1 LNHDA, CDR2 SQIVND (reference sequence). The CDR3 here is CASSIYARLESPLHF. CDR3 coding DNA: TGTGCCAGTAGTATTTACGCGCGGTTGGAATCACCCCTCCACTTT.

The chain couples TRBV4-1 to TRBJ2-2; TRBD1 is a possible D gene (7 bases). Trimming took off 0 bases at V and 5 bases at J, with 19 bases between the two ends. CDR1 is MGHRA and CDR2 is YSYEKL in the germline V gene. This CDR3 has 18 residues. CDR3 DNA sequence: TGCGCCAGCAGCCAAGAGGGCCGAGGAGGGGGCCGGACCGGGGAGCTGTTTTTT. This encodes CASSQEGRGGGRTGELFF.

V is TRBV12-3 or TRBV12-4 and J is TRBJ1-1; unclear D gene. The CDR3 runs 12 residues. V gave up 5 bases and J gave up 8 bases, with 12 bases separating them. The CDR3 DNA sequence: TGTGCCAGCAGTACCCAACCGGGAGAAGCTTTCTTT. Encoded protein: CASSTQPGEAFF.